The 6 T cell receptor beta chains given below trace back to one sample, sequenced in a study of blood T cell repertoires in COVID-19. Produced via immunoSEQ multiplex PCR; TCRdb's table is partial and in-frame only. The sample yields some 150,000 clones, almost 80% seen once. Sequencing used peripheral blood. The receptors originated from a man in his forties or fifties with active or convalescent COVID-19.

This chain connects TRBV2 to TRBJ2-3; D perhaps matches TRBD1 (5 bases). Trimming pared 6 bases from V and 6 bases from J, leaving 16 bases between. Germline V gene data show CDR1 as SNHLY and CDR2 as FYNNEI. This CDR3 spans 14 amino acids. CDR3 sequence: CASRSLRQTDTQYF. The DNA of the CDR3 is TGTGCCAGCAGATCTCTCCGACAGACGGATACGCAGTATTTT.

The rearrangement links TRBV18 to TRBJ2-5; 16 positions match TRBD2. The V and J ends lost 3 bases and 5 bases, in that order; junction bases with no gene match: 0. This CDR3 has 15 residues. Germline assignment: CDR1 KGHSH and CDR2 LQKENI. The DNA for the CDR3 is TGTGCCAGCTCACCGGGACTAGCGGGAGGGGAGACCCAGTACTTC. This sequence encodes CASSPGLAGGETQYF.

This clone was counted only a few times. The chain combines TRBV7-8 with TRBJ1-1; TRBD1 is a possible D gene (5 bases). The CDR3 has 14 residues. V gave up 6 bases and J gave up 4 bases, with 15 bases separating them. CDR1 is SGHVS and CDR2 is FQNEAQ in the germline V gene. The CDR3 spells CASSPGLSGTEAFF. The CDR3 DNA is TGTGCCAGCAGTCCAGGGCTCTCAGGCACTGAAGCTTTCTTT.

J is TRBJ2-6 and V is TRBV11-3; D remains unclear. The CDR3 runs to 15 residues. V was trimmed by 5 bases and J by 0 bases, leaving 8 bases between them. Germline V gene data show CDR1 as SGHNT and CDR2 as YENEEA. The CDR3 region has the DNA TGTGCCAGCAGCAATACGAGCTCTGGGGCCAACGTCCTGACTTTC. As protein: CASSNTSSGANVLTF.

The J gene is TRBJ1-4, the V gene TRBV7-8; D is possibly TRBD1 (5 bases). The CDR3 has 14 amino acids. Germline-derived CDR1 and CDR2 are SGHVS and FQNEAQ. V gave up 6 bases and J gave up 8 bases, with 16 bases separating them. The CDR3 DNA sequence: TGTGCCAGCAGTTCACACGGGGGTAGAGAAAAACTGTTTTTT. Translated: CASSSHGGREKLFF.

The chain joins TRBV6-6 to TRBJ1-1; TRBD1 is a possible D gene (5 bases). Between the trimmed V and J ends, which lost 7 bases and 7 bases, there was a span of 16 bases. Looked up from germline, CDR1 is MNHNY and CDR2 is SVGAGI (reference sequence). There are 13 residues in the CDR3. The CDR3 loop is CASTPGGALEAFF. CDR3 nucleotides: TGTGCCAGCACGCCGGGAGGGGCACTTGAAGCTTTCTTT.